The 30 T cell receptor beta chains presented below share a single source sample, sequenced in a study of T cell responses to AZD1222 COVID-19 vaccine. The repertoire was sequenced with immunoSEQ multiplex PCR; TCRdb's copy has only in-frame clones and lacks some. Here the sample spans around 160,000 clones, approximately 85% being singletons. Source: peripheral blood, taken on day 0 of MenACWY control vaccination. The receptors were sampled from an adult in good health.

The V gene is TRBV5-1, the J gene TRBJ2-7; TRBD1 aligns across 7 bases. V shed 0 bases and J 5 bases; nucleotides not matched to a gene: 11. The CDR3 extends over 16 amino acids. The germline CDR1 and CDR2 sequences are SGHRS and YFSETQ. The CDR3 coding sequence is TGCGCCAGCAGCTTGGATTCGGCAGGGGGATGGAACGAGCAGTACTTC. Its protein product is CASSLDSAGGWNEQYF.

The rearrangement joins TRBV11-3 to TRBJ2-5; 10 nucleotides match TRBD2. Germline loops: CDR1 SGHNT, CDR2 YENEEA. This CDR3 is 14 amino acids long. J gave up 5 bases and V 5 bases, and 5 bases lay outside the gene matches. CDR3 protein: CASSQAGGQETQYF. The CDR3 region has the DNA TGTGCCAGCAGCCAAGCGGGGGGGCAGGAGACCCAGTACTTC.

The J gene is TRBJ1-3, the V gene TRBV11-2, with D tentatively TRBD1 (5 bases). The CDR3 totals 16 residues. In germline, CDR1 is SGHAT, CDR2 FQNNGV. V was shortened by 4 bases and J by 4 bases, with 17 bases between the two germline ends. The CDR3 is CASSSTQDRRGNTIYF. The DNA of the CDR3 is TGTGCCAGCAGCTCTACACAGGACCGCCGGGGAAACACCATATATTTT.

This clone appeared once. This sequence joins TRBV7-9 and TRBJ2-5, with 7 bases fitting TRBD1. Germline-derived CDR1 and CDR2 are SEHNR and FQNEAQ (reference sequence). The CDR3 contains 15 residues. J gave up 3 bases and V 5 bases, and 9 bases lay outside the gene matches. In DNA form, the CDR3 reads TGTGCCAGCAGCCAGGGTCCGGGACAGAAAGAGACCCAGTACTTC. Its protein product is CASSQGPGQKETQYF. The entire variable domain, with the rest obtained from reference TRBV7-9 and TRBJ2-5, is as follows: DTGVSQNPRHKITKRGQNVTFRCDPISEHNRLYWYRQTLGQGPEFLTYFQNEAQLEKSRLLSDRFSAERPKGSFSTLEIQRTEQGDSAMYLCASSQGPGQKETQYFGPGTRLLVL.

J is TRBJ1-5 and V is TRBV5-6; 10 nucleotides agree with TRBD1. Germline CDR1 SGHDT, CDR2 YYEEEE. The CDR3 length is 15 residues. The ends lost 2 bases at V and 6 bases at J; junction bases unmatched: 5. The CDR3 spells CASSFRDRGPQPQHF. For the CDR3, the DNA is TGTGCCAGCAGCTTCAGGGACAGGGGCCCTCAGCCCCAGCATTTT.

This chain links TRBV7-9 with TRBJ1-2; 8 nucleotides match TRBD1. Germline V gene lookup returns CDR1 SEHNR and CDR2 FQNEAQ (reference sequence). Trimming took 3 bases from V and 4 from J; bases not matched to a gene: 1. This CDR3 region has 13 residues. CDR3 sequence reads: CASSFGQGYGYTF. The CDR3, as DNA: TGTGCCAGCAGCTTCGGACAGGGCTATGGCTACACCTTC.

V and J are TRBV12-5 and TRBJ1-5, with a weak D call TRBD1 (5 bases). V shed 6 bases and J shed 0 bases, with 12 bases lying between them. There are 15 residues in the CDR3. Looked up from germline, CDR1 is LGHNT and CDR2 is FRNRAP. As DNA, the CDR3 is TGTGCTAGTGGCACGACAGAATATAGCAATCAGCCCCAGCATTTT. It is translated as CASGTTEYSNQPQHF.

J is TRBJ2-5 and V is TRBV19, with TRBD2 matching 7 bases. This CDR3 is built from 15 residues. J lost 5 bases, V lost 4 bases, and 10 bases had no gene match. CDR1 and CDR2 from the germline V gene are LNHDA and SQIVND (reference sequence). This chain's CDR3 is CASSTLDGRWETQYF. CDR3 DNA sequence: TGTGCCAGTAGTACCTTGGACGGGAGGTGGGAGACCCAGTACTTC. Based on the CDR3 plus reference TRBV19 and TRBJ2-5, the full variable domain is DGGITQSPKYLFRKEGQNVTLSCEQNLNHDAMYWYRQDPGQGLRLIYYSQIVNDFQKGDIAEGYSVSREKKESFPLTVTSAQKNPTAFYLCASSTLDGRWETQYFGPGTRLLVL.

The rearrangement joins TRBV19 to TRBJ2-3, with 8 bases identical to TRBD2. The V segment lost 5 bases and the J segment 7 bases; nucleotides outside the gene matches: 11. The CDR3 has 15 residues. Germline V gene data show CDR1 as LNHDA and CDR2 as SQIVND (reference sequence). The CDR3 bases are TGTGCCAGTAGTCTTAGCGCGGGGGGTCATAATACGCAGTATTTT. Protein product: CASSLSAGGHNTQYF.

Written as DNA, the CDR3 is TGTGCCAGCACCCAGGGGGGGAAAGAGACCCAGTACTTC. This translates into CASTQGGKETQYF. This chain joins TRBV2 and TRBJ2-5; D assignment may be TRBD1 or TRBD2 (7 bases each). CDR3 size: 13 residues. The germline CDR1 and CDR2 sequences are SNHLY and FYNNEI. V dropped 7 bases and J dropped 3 bases, with 12 bases sitting between them.

The chain joins TRBV3-1 (or the pseudogene TRBV3-2) to TRBJ1-5; a possible D gene is TRBD1 (5 bases). Germline CDR1 LGHDT, CDR2 YNNKEL (reference sequence). Trimming removed 0 bases from V and 6 bases from J, with 18 bases in between. The CDR3 runs to 17 residues. CDR3 in DNA: TGTGCCAGCAGCCAAGAAGGGGCGGGAATGGACCCTCAGCCCCAGCATTTT. Its translation is CASSQEGAGMDPQPQHF.

The V gene is TRBV6-5, the J gene TRBJ2-7, with TRBD1 as a possible D gene (6 bases). Between the trimmed V and J ends, which lost 6 bases and 2 bases, there was a span of 17 bases. This CDR3 contains 15 residues. The V gene's germline CDR1 is MNHEY and CDR2 SVGAGI. CDR3 residues: CASSPGARGTYEQYF. CDR3 in DNA: TGTGCCAGCAGCCCCGGGGCTAGGGGGACCTACGAGCAGTACTTC.

DNA of the CDR3: TGTGCCAGCAGCTATTTACAGTCAGGTCATGGCTACACCTTC. Translating gives CASSYLQSGHGYTF. The chain combines TRBV5-6 with TRBJ1-2; D remains ambiguous. CDR1 and CDR2 (germline): SGHDT, YYEEEE. The ends were cut back, 3 bases at V and 6 bases at J, with 15 bases in the middle. This CDR3 comprises 14 residues. Looking up the rest from reference TRBV5-6 and TRBJ1-2 gives the full variable domain: DAGVTQSPTHLIKTRGQQVTLRCSPKSGHDTVSWYQQALGQGPQFIFQYYEEEERQRGNFPDRFSGHQFPNYSSELNVNALLLGDSALYLCASSYLQSGHGYTFGSGTRLTVV.

CDR3 sequence reads: CAISEGAGPSDTQYF. DNA for the CDR3: TGTGCCATCAGTGAGGGTGCGGGGCCCTCAGATACGCAGTATTTT. The chain couples TRBV10-3 to TRBJ2-3; D perhaps matches TRBD2 (6 bases). The CDR3 has 15 residues. The germline V and J ends were trimmed by 2 bases and 4 bases, with 13 bases remaining between them. Germline loops: CDR1 ENHRY, CDR2 SYGVKD.

This chain links TRBV27 with TRBJ2-3; 7 bases fit TRBD2. Per germline, CDR1 MNHEY and CDR2 SMNVEV (reference sequence). CDR3 length: 15 residues. The V and J ends lost 5 bases and 2 bases, in that order; junction bases with no gene match: 7. CDR3 sequence (DNA): TGTGCCAGCAGTGAAGCGGGGATAAACACAGATACGCAGTATTTT. Its translation is CASSEAGINTDTQYF.

This chain connects TRBV4-1 to TRBJ2-1, with 11 bases lining up with TRBD1. There are 17 residues in the CDR3. CDR1 MGHRA and CDR2 YSYEKL come from the germline V gene. With 2 bases clipped from V and 4 bases from J, the junction kept 7 bases outside the gene matches. The CDR3 bases are TGCGCCAGCAGCCAAACCCTGGGACAGGGGGTATACAATGAGCAGTTCTTC. Its protein product is CASSQTLGQGVYNEQFF.

The rearrangement links TRBV27 to TRBJ2-1; D is undetermined. Trimming left V 5 bases short and J 7 bases short, with 18 bases between. CDR1 is MNHEY and CDR2 is SMNVEV in the germline V gene (reference sequence). CDR3 length: 15 amino acids. The CDR3 sequence: CASSQERAILNEQFF. The CDR3 DNA is TGTGCCAGCAGTCAAGAACGAGCTATCCTTAATGAGCAGTTCTTC.

The V and J genes are TRBV7-8 and TRBJ2-7, with a possible D match to TRBD1 (8 bases). This CDR3 comprises 15 residues. Deletions cut 5 bases from V and 0 bases from J, with 14 bases between. Germline assignment: CDR1 SGHVS and CDR2 FQNEAQ. The CDR3 region has the DNA TGTGCCAGCAGCGGCAACAGGGGGGGCTCCTACGAGCAGTACTTC. It translates to CASSGNRGGSYEQYF.

V gene TRBV28 combines with J gene TRBJ1-5; D remains ambiguous. The germline V gene encodes CDR1 MDHEN and CDR2 SYDVKM. With 1 base removed from V and 5 bases from J, the gap between germline ends came to 6 bases. The CDR3 totals 13 residues. CDR3: CASSLFDDQPQHF. The CDR3 DNA reads as TGTGCCAGCAGTTTATTTGATGATCAGCCCCAGCATTTT.

The rearrangement uses TRBV11-3 and TRBJ2-2; D remains ambiguous. The CDR3 is made up of 15 amino acids. Germline lookup yields CDR1 SGHNT and CDR2 YENEEA. Trimming cost V 5 bases and J 0 bases, with 10 bases left between them. CDR3 residues: CASSIGVANTGELFF. CDR3 nucleotide sequence: TGTGCCAGCAGCATAGGTGTGGCGAACACCGGGGAGCTGTTTTTT.

In its sample, this clone was seen a few times. J is TRBJ2-7 and V is TRBV5-5; D unresolved. Germline lookup yields CDR1 SGHKS and CDR2 YYEKEE (reference sequence). The CDR3 is 14 amino acids. Trimming left V 3 bases short and J 2 bases short, with 12 bases between. The CDR3 spells CASSSRPGTYEQYF. CDR3 sequence (DNA): TGTGCCAGCAGCTCCAGACCAGGAACCTACGAGCAGTACTTC.

This chain links TRBV28 with TRBJ1-1; TRBD1 matches at 8 bases. Germline CDR1 and CDR2: MDHEN and SYDVKM. The CDR3 covers 15 residues. Trimming removed 6 bases from V and 1 base from J; junction bases left unmatched: 7. The DNA of the CDR3 is TGTGCCAGCAGGACCACCGGGACAGGGAACACTGAAGCTTTCTTT. This translates into CASRTTGTGNTEAFF. The full variable domain, with the rest looked up from reference TRBV28 and TRBJ1-1, is DVKVTQSSRYLVKRTGEKVFLECVQDMDHENMFWYRQDPGLGLRLIYFSYDVKMKEKGDIPEGYSVSREKKERFSLILESASTNQTSMYLCASRTTGTGNTEAFFGQGTRLTVV.

This chain joins TRBV11-2 and TRBJ2-7; D is undetermined. The CDR3 is 15 residues long. Trimming cost V 2 bases and J 0 bases, with 11 bases left between them. The germline V gene encodes CDR1 SGHAT and CDR2 FQNNGV. The CDR3 reads CASSLIGSSSYEQYF. CDR3 coding DNA: TGTGCCAGCAGCTTAATCGGCAGTAGCTCCTACGAGCAGTACTTC. The full variable domain, its missing parts supplied by reference TRBV11-2 and TRBJ2-7, is EAGVAQSPRYKIIEKRQSVAFWCNPISGHATLYWYQQILGQGPKLLIQFQNNGVVDDSQLPKDRFSAERLKGVDSTLKIQPAKLEDSAVYLCASSLIGSSSYEQYFGPGTRLTVT.

V and J are TRBV11-2 and TRBJ2-1; D possibly corresponds to TRBD1 (5 bases). The CDR3 has 15 residues. The V gene lost 1 base and the J gene lost 0 bases, with 7 bases spanning the gap. Germline V CDR1 and CDR2: SGHAT, FQNNGV. CDR3 DNA: TGTGCCAGCAGCTTAGGACAGCCCTCCTACAATGAGCAGTTCTTC. Translating it yields CASSLGQPSYNEQFF.

CDR3: CASSPPAGQNTEAFF. The CDR3 DNA is TGTGCCAGCAGCCCCCCGGCGGGCCAGAACACTGAAGCTTTCTTT. The rearrangement uses TRBV6-5 and TRBJ1-1; no clear D. V shed 6 bases and J shed 1 base, with 15 bases lying between them. The CDR3 has 15 residues. CDR1 MNHEY and CDR2 SVGAGI come from the germline V gene.

V gene TRBV5-4 combines with J gene TRBJ1-5; 7 bases are a match to TRBD1. Trimming cost V 4 bases and J 0 bases; bases outside gene matches: 4. Germline CDR1 reads SGHNT; CDR2 reads YYREEE (reference sequence). The CDR3 loop spans 15 amino acids. In DNA form, the CDR3 reads TGTGCCAGCAGCCCCGGGACAGATAGCAATCAGCCCCAGCATTTT. Translated: CASSPGTDSNQPQHF.

The rearrangement links TRBV15 to TRBJ1-1, with D possibly matching TRBD1 (5 bases). The V and J ends lost 0 bases and 7 bases respectively, with 15 bases between them. This CDR3 has 15 residues. CDR1 is LNHNV and CDR2 is YYDKDF in the germline V gene (reference sequence). CDR3: CATSRDLGVNLEAFF. CDR3 bases: TGTGCCACCAGCAGAGATTTAGGGGTGAACCTTGAAGCTTTCTTT. Based on the CDR3 plus reference TRBV15 and TRBJ1-1, the full variable domain is DAMVIQNPRYQVTQFGKPVTLSCSQTLNHNVMYWYQQKSSQAPKLLFHYYDKDFNNEADTPDNFQSRRPNTSFCFLDIRSPGLGDTAMYLCATSRDLGVNLEAFFGQGTRLTVV.

This clone turned up a few times. The rearrangement joins TRBV6-1 to TRBJ2-7; 7 nucleotides line up with TRBD2. With 1 base clipped from V and 1 base from J, the junction kept 4 bases outside the gene matches. Germline V gene data show CDR1 as MNHNS and CDR2 as SASEGT. The CDR3 is made up of 15 amino acids. CDR3 amino acids: CASSEDASGSYEQYV. For the CDR3, the DNA is TGTGCCAGCAGTGAAGATGCTAGCGGTTCCTACGAGCAGTACGTC.

This clone was recorded only once. CDR3 loop: CASSPLLATAYNEQFF. The CDR3 bases are TGTGCCAGCAGCCCACTACTAGCCACCGCCTACAATGAGCAGTTCTTC. The chain joins TRBV11-2 to TRBJ2-1; D perhaps matches TRBD2 (6 bases). CDR3 size: 16 residues. The V gene lost 5 bases and the J gene lost 2 bases, with 16 bases spanning the gap. CDR1 is SGHAT and CDR2 is FQNNGV in the germline V gene.

The rearrangement joins TRBV29-1 to TRBJ1-5, with a tentative D call TRBD1 (5 bases). Trimming cost V 5 bases and J 7 bases, with 18 bases left between them. The CDR3 loop spans 14 amino acids. Per germline, CDR1 SQVTM and CDR2 ANQGSEA. Written as DNA, the CDR3 is TGCAGCGTTAGGGCCCCGGGGGTGGGACAGCCCCAGCATTTT. Its protein product is CSVRAPGVGQPQHF.